This TCR beta chain was obtained from a study of cytomegalovirus exposure and HLA in healthy donors. About the study: Tens of millions of unique TCR sequences came from HLA-typed donors in an early release.

The PCR ran on 60 Vbeta and 13 Jbeta primers. The data were produced by immunoSEQ multiplex PCR, yet TCRdb's version contains in-frame clones alone and is incomplete. The sample holds some 120,000 clones, 75% to 85% seen once. To note about this clone: Its cognate antigen is unknown.

Study results and caveats: When a later analysis was performed, an Asian-associated ancestry cluster reportedly had fewer N-insertions than the roughly 640-donor mean.

V lost 2 bases, J lost 0 bases, and 11 bases lay in between. In germline, CDR1 is MNHNS, CDR2 SASEGT. The CDR3 loop spans 16 amino acids. What was sequenced was PBMCs. This rearrangement joins TRBV6-1 to TRBJ1-3, with unresolved D. The TCR sequence derives from a male donor in good health and CMV-seropositive. The CDR3 here is CASSESATASGNTIYF. In DNA form, the CDR3 reads TGTGCCAGCAGTGAAAGTGCAACAGCCTCTGGAAACACCATATATTTT.